These T cell receptor beta chains were read from a single sample in a study of OX40 agonist ivuxolimab in advanced cancers. Sequencing was performed with immunoSEQ multiplex PCR; in TCRdb, only in-frame clones are kept and a portion is missing. The data show around 67,000 clones, with around 80% seen just once and 1% to 1.5% held by the top ten. This specimen was CD4+ or CD8+ T cells sorted from blood, taken in a trial of the OX40 agonist ivuxolimab. The receptors originated from an adult with an advanced solid tumor such as melanoma, head and neck, liver or kidney cancer. Both conserved end residues are trimmed from each CDR3.

v_call,cdr3_length,cdr3_aa
TRBV19,12,ASSPGGHTDTQY
TRBV7-2,13,ASSLLGGRNQPQH
TRBV30,12,AWRRRGSHYEQY
TRBV6-1,11,ASSPRDGMGYT
TRBV11-2,11,ASSGQGFEKLF
TRBV6-1,9,ASRSRNTIY
TRBV28,14,ASSLADNLMNTEAF
TRBV6-5,10,ASLKTAREQY
TRBV7-7,12,ASSLADISDTQY
TRBV6-5,10,ASRATGGAQH
TRBV6-6,10,AISGQLAGYT
TRBV10-1,10,ASSEGNRELF
TRBV5-1,10,ASRHDRSEQF
TRBV5-4,15,ASTQSRASSGANVLT
TRBV7-2,12,ASSPRGGSYEQY
TRBV6-6,11,ASSYSQNTEAF
TRBV9,13,ASSVLDTAYNEQF
TRBV28,10,ASSTGYYGYT
TRBV5-1,14,ASSRGLADNYNEQF
TRBV5-4,12,ASSLTSRSYEQY
TRBV9,12,ASSPRTGNNEQF
TRBV2,13,ASTKEGSREQPQH
TRBV7-3,11,ASSQGLNQPQH
TRBV10-2,13,ASFRGQGDFYGYT
TRBV6-1,14,ASSEAVARNTGELF
TRBV18,10,ASSPKEDGYT
TRBV5-1,13,ASSLKGQGTDTQY
TRBV6-1,9,ASSDPNEQY
TRBV7-2,12,ASSLGVPRIEQY
TRBV11-3,13,ASSLGLVNTGELF
TRBV7-8,14,ASSLGSLGARNEQF
TRBV19,17,ASRGAPKAGGTGANVLT
TRBV5-1,11,ASSAGQGYGYT
TRBV15,14,ATSIQQGARGNEQF
TRBV7-3,13,ASSLTGGVGTEAF
TRBV6-5,11,ATGENPSYGYT
TRBV7-9,12,ASSPGTGIYEQY
TRBV20-1,9,SAGGNTEAF
TRBV28,13,ASRSGTGISYEQY
TRBV19,13,ASSIVVQVNQPQH
TRBV5-1,13,ASSSGGAGQETQY
TRBV7-9,11,ASSSDPTGTIY
TRBV7-3,11,ASSSDKNTEAF
TRBV7-9,13,ASSHTGGRTDTQY
TRBV6-5,13,ASSYSFGQGWGYT
TRBV9,13,ASSFGGWGTDTQY
TRBV2,11,ASSESGTDTQY
TRBV5-1,12,ASRRTGVDTEAF
TRBV7-9,13,ASSPPGQKDEKLF
TRBV2,12,ASREDRNSYEQY